This T cell receptor (beta chain) was recovered during a study of CD8+CD57+ T cells in acquired aplastic anemia. About the research overall: Sorted CD4+ and CD8+ cells yielded about 3.1 ug of DNA on average. Mean read depth for CD4+ cells from healthy donors was around 11 million.

The template for TCR beta VDJ and CDR3 sequence profiling was genomic DNA. MiXCR, applied by TCRdb to the reads, yields one record per CDR3 protein. The sample has 120,000 or so distinct CDR3 sequences, 48% seen once; the top ten hold 2.5%. A note on this clonotype: Its antigen is unidentified.

The study's findings and limits: It was found that approximately 29 CD8+ CDR3 sequences were shared between patients and controls. Patients and healthy controls showed no significant CD8+ Simpson's diversity difference.

CDR1 and CDR2 (germline): MNHNS, SASEGT. There are 13 residues in the CDR3. The trim removed 4 bases at V and 2 bases at J, leaving 0 bases unmatched. This chain joins TRBV6-1 and TRBJ1-2; 8 bases align to TRBD1. The receptor comes from a human donor in good health, serving as a control. Sequencing was carried out using sorted CD4+, CD8+, or CD8+CD57+ T cells (not recorded which) from PBMCs. CDR3 bases: TGTGCCAGCAGTGGACAGGGGAACTATGGCTACACCTTC. This sequence encodes CASSGQGNYGYTF.